This T cell receptor (beta chain) was observed in a study of T cell responses to AZD1222 COVID-19 vaccine (dated by TCRdb to 2020 to 2022). About the investigation overall: AZD1222 recipients given second doses at about 4 weeks or at about 12 weeks were pooled, since spike-specific TCR depth and breadth were not found to differ between the two schedules. TCR sequencing covered roughly 230 trial participants: approximately 200 given two doses of AZD1222 and 26 given two doses of MenACWY control vaccine. Trial participants were enrolled by age into subgroups of 18-55, 56-69 and 70-plus years, and around 150, 29 and 61 TCR-sequenced participants, respectively, were included in these subgroups.

The CDR3 regions of human TCRbeta chains were subjected to immunosequencing. The authors' pipeline ran thus. Repertoire TCRs were matched against a reference library of SARS-CoV-2-specific TCRs generated with the MIRA antigen-specificity platform. Breadth was defined as the fraction of unique TCRs that were SARS-CoV-2-associated. Depth was defined as the fraction of total T cells that were SARS-CoV-2-associated. Each spike-specific TCR was assigned to its reactive spike region and to a CD4 or CD8 class using the MIRA data. Log10-transformed breadth and depth values were compared by one-way ANOVA with Sidak's multiple comparisons tests. The source is immuneACCESS, and TCRdb retained only in-frame sequences with V and J called. Part of the clones is not carried over; for the studies checked, unresolved V genes explain less than half of this, and the remainder is unexplained. Clone size and V and J calls were adopted from that table, with D and trimming inferred from the DNA. Recorded for this sample are 200,000 to 300,000 clones; 80% to 95% of them occurred a single time. The top ten clonotypes cover about 0.5% of the sample.

For CDR1 and CDR2, the germline V gene lists MDHEN and SYDVKM. The CDR3, from cysteine to phenylalanine, totals 15 residues. Only the CDR3 DNA is retained, 45 bases long and in frame from the first base. Trimming takes 6 bases off V and 10 bases off J; junction bases not matched to a gene: 12. Taken with the paper, the label for time point translates to: baseline before first vaccination. Vaccinee samples came from UK trials COV001 and COV002, including a single-blind randomized controlled phase 2/3 trial of AZD1222 (ChAdOx1 nCoV-19) in healthy adults. For TCRbeta chain sequencing, PBMC samples from trial participants were taken at day 0 and at day 28 after the second dose. Overall results and qualifications from the work: Reportedly, almost half of the unique spike-specific TCRs recognized epitopes lying outside the regions that are mutated in the B.1.351 and B.1.1.7 variants. Participants were mostly white British and included more females than males, and it was suggested by the authors that clonal diversity may have been underestimated. After two AZD1222 doses, both the breadth and the depth of spike-specific TCRs were significantly higher than at day 0 and than in MenACWY recipients. The 56-69-year group was small, and its depth increase did not reach significance, likely because of low power. The vaccine-associated CD4 TCRs covered the entire spike protein, and the dominant responses fell in regions 160-218 and 743-854. Because no day 14 peak-response samples were available, repertoires were characterized only after the peak T cell response. Conclusions about previously exposed vaccinees were limited because only six AZD1222 recipients were SARS-CoV-2 seropositive at baseline.

To note about this clone: There is no known antigen for this receptor. Qualities for individual bases were not recorded, and no much larger clone is one base off.

The TCR was taken from an adult in good health. The sequenced sample was peripheral blood, obtained on day 0 of AZD1222 vaccination. The rearranged segments are TRBV28 and TRBJ1-4, with 9 middle bases fitting TRBD1. The CDR3 reads CASSSSGQGSVKLFF. The DNA sequence is given as TGTGCCAGCAGCTCCTCGGGACAGGGTTCCGTAAAACTGTTTTTT.